These 6 T cell receptor beta chains were sequenced from one sample in a study of Graves' ophthalmopathy and Graves' hyperthyroidism. RNA transcripts provided the template for amplifying TCR beta CDR3 regions. RT-PCR in the first round used HTBI primers; a second-round multiplex PCR followed. TCRdb redid the calling of the multiplex PCR reads with MiXCR, one entry per CDR3 protein. The sample shows around 590,000 distinct CDR3 sequences, less than 45% of them seen only once. The material sequenced was peripheral blood or thyroid tissue (not recorded which). Every receptor here comes from an adult man with Graves' hyperthyroidism.

This clonotype was observed a handful of times. The chain is built from TRBV5-1 and TRBJ2-2; D not resolved. CDR3 length: 15 residues. V was clipped by 4 bases and J by 1 base, with 11 bases between them. Germline CDR1 reads SGHRS; CDR2 reads YFSETQ. The CDR3 loop is CASSPGGRNTGELFF. CDR3 sequence (DNA): TGCGCCAGCAGCCCAGGCGGCAGGAACACCGGGGAGCTGTTTTTT. Full variable domain (outside the CDR3, taken from reference TRBV5-1 and TRBJ2-2): KAGVTQTPRYLIKTRGQQVTLSCSPISGHRSVSWYQQTPGQGLQFLFEYFSETQRNKGNFPGRFSGRQFSNSRSEMNVSTLELGDSALYLCASSPGGRNTGELFFGEGSRLTVL.

This clonotype was detected many times. This chain links TRBV9 with TRBJ1-1, with a possible D match to TRBD1 (6 bases). This CDR3 spans 14 amino acids. In germline, CDR1 is SGDLS, CDR2 YYNGEE. The germline V and J ends were trimmed by 0 bases and 4 bases, with 10 bases remaining between them. CDR3 nucleotides: TGTGCCAGCAGCGTAGGAGGGGGGAGCACTGAAGCTTTCTTT. Translation gives CASSVGGGSTEAFF.

This clonotype occurred many times. This chain links TRBV6-5 with TRBJ1-6; no firm D call. With 10 bases removed from V and 3 bases from J, the gap between germline ends came to 13 bases. Germline V gene lookup returns CDR1 MNHEY and CDR2 SVGAGI. This CDR3 has 14 residues. The CDR3 spells CATSDGLYNSPLHF. In nucleotides, the CDR3 is TGTGCCACCTCGGATGGACTCTATAATTCACCCCTCCACTTT.

This clonotype appeared many times. The rearrangement links TRBV5-1 to TRBJ1-5; D remains ambiguous. The CDR3 has 15 amino acids. The V gene lost 0 bases and the J gene lost 2 bases, with 9 bases spanning the gap. Germline CDR1 reads SGHRS; CDR2 reads YFSETQ. The CDR3 loop reads CASSLGLRGNQPQHF. The DNA for the CDR3 is TGCGCCAGCAGCTTGGGCTTACGGGGCAATCAGCCCCAGCATTTT.

With respect to this clonotype: Just one base apart from a much larger clone, this may be a read error. This rearrangement joins TRBV14 to TRBJ2-7; no clear D gene. There are 15 residues in the CDR3. V gave up 5 bases and J gave up 2 bases, with 16 bases separating them. Germline CDR1 reads SGHDN; CDR2 reads FVKESK. CDR3 sequence: CASSKYFDQTYEQYV. CDR3 bases: TGTGCCAGCAGCAAATACTTCGACCAGACCTACGAGCAGTACGTC.

This clonotype was counted only a few times. CDR3 coding DNA: TGTGCCAGCAGTGAACCATGGGCGGCTCGGGGTAATACAGATACGCAGTATTTT. Translating it yields CASSEPWAARGNTDTQYF. V is TRBV25-1 and J is TRBJ2-3; weak D call: TRBD2 (5 bases). Germline V CDR1 and CDR2: MGHDK, SYGVNS. Trimming cost V 2 bases and J 3 bases, with 21 bases left between them. The CDR3 sequence is 18 residues long.